Listed below are T cell receptor beta chains from one sample, sequenced in a study of blood T cell repertoires in COVID-19. Measured with immunoSEQ multiplex PCR; TCRdb has only the in-frame clones, and not every one. The data show about 190,000 clones, with roughly four fifths seen just once and around 6.3% held by the top ten. Sequencing used peripheral blood. These receptors all come from a woman aged 40 to 50 with acute or convalescent COVID-19. The CDR3 runs from the conserved cysteine through the conserved F or W. D genes are given only for firm matches. Size is stated for part of the rows, as once, few or many counts, or as a class when the clone is expanded.

J gene | D gene | V gene | clone size | CDR3 DNA | CDR3 protein
TRBJ1-5 | NA | TRBV11-3 | NA | TGTGCCAGCAGCTGGCATACAGGGCCCCTTAGCAATCAGCCCCAGCATTTT | CASSWHTGPLSNQPQHF
TRBJ1-1 | NA | TRBV6-2/TRBV6-3 | NA | TGTGCCAGCAGTGATTCAGGCCCCCCTGAAGCTTTCTTT | CASSDSGPPEAFF
TRBJ2-1 | NA | TRBV7-8 | NA | TGTGCCAGCAGCTTAATGAGGGCTCGTCACAATGAGCAGTTCTTC | CASSLMRARHNEQFF
TRBJ2-3 | TRBD2 | TRBV7-8 | NA | TGTGCCAGCAGCTGGGGACTAGCGGGAGAGTGGGAGTCGCAGTATTTT | CASSWGLAGEWESQYF
TRBJ2-2 | TRBD2 | TRBV23-1 | once | TGCGCCAGCAGTCAAAGGGGACTAGCGGGAAGAATGAACACCGGGGAGCTGTTTTTT | CASSQRGLAGRMNTGELFF
TRBJ1-4 | NA | TRBV29-1 | NA | TGCAGCGTAAGAAGGGGTAATGAAAAACTGTTTTTT | CSVRRGNEKLFF
TRBJ1-1 | TRBD1 | TRBV28 | NA | TGTGCCAGCAGTGACCCACAGGGGGCCACAAGGAACACTGAAGCTTTCTTT | CASSDPQGATRNTEAFF
TRBJ1-1 | NA | TRBV7-2 | NA | TGTGCCAGCAGCCCGTACAGGAGGGGGAACACTGAAGCTTTCTTT | CASSPYRRGNTEAFF
TRBJ2-5 | TRBD1 | TRBV11-2 | NA | TGTGCCAGCAGATCTGGGACAGGGAGGATTCGGGCGGAGACCCAGTACTTC | CASRSGTGRIRAETQYF
TRBJ1-2 | NA | TRBV15 | NA | TGTGCCACCAGCAGAGATAGGGGAACCTCCTATGGCTACACCTTC | CATSRDRGTSYGYTF
TRBJ2-2 | TRBD2 | TRBV6-5 | few | TGTGCCAGCAGTTACTCGGGACTAGCGGTCACCGGGGAGCTGTTTTTT | CASSYSGLAVTGELFF
TRBJ1-2 | NA | TRBV7-8 | few | TGTGCCAGCAGCCAGAGGGGGGGTGCAGACTATGGCTACACCTTC | CASSQRGGADYGYTF
TRBJ2-7 | NA | TRBV10-3 | few | TGTGCCATCAGTGCCCTCGACAGTAGCTCCTACGAGCAGTACTTC | CAISALDSSSYEQYF
TRBJ1-5 | TRBD1 | TRBV14 | once | TGTGCCAGCAGCCAAGTCCGGGGACAGGGAGGTCCCTTAAGCAATCAGCCCCAGCATTTT | CASSQVRGQGGPLSNQPQHF
TRBJ1-1 | NA | TRBV11-2 | once | TGTGCCAGCAGCTTTACGCGAAACACTGAAGCTTTCTTT | CASSFTRNTEAFF
TRBJ1-2 | NA | TRBV18 | NA | TGTGCCAGCTCACCCAACTCCTTTTCCCTCTATGGCTACACCTTC | CASSPNSFSLYGYTF
TRBJ2-7 | NA | TRBV5-6 | once | TGTGCCAGCAGCCCCACATGGGGAGCCTACGAGCAGTACTTC | CASSPTWGAYEQYF
TRBJ2-2 | TRBD2 | TRBV5-4 | NA | TGTGCCAGCAGCCCGAGCGGGAGTAGGACCGGGGAGCTGTTTTTT | CASSPSGSRTGELFF
TRBJ1-2 | TRBD1 | TRBV19 | NA | TGTGCCAGTAGTGTCGGACAGGGGGCTGGTGGCTACACCTTC | CASSVGQGAGGYTF
TRBJ2-6 | TRBD1 | TRBV28 | NA | TGTGCCAGCAGTTTCGACAGGGGGCTATTCTCTGGGGCCAACGTCCTGACTTTC | CASSFDRGLFSGANVLTF
TRBJ2-3 | NA | TRBV7-3 | NA | TGTGCCAGCAGCTTAGCTCCCGCTAGTACCACAGATACGCAGTATTTT | CASSLAPASTTDTQYF
TRBJ1-5 | NA | TRBV6-2/TRBV6-3 | few | TGTGCCAGCAGTTTCGGGGTTCAGCCCCAGCATTTT | CASSFGVQPQHF
TRBJ1-6 | TRBD1 | TRBV6-5 | NA | TGTGCCAGCAGTTTGACAGGGACCTGGTGGTCACCCCTCCACTTT | CASSLTGTWWSPLHF
TRBJ2-3 | TRBD2 | TRBV30 | NA | TGTGCTCGTCAAGCGGGGGTGGGCACAGATACGCAGTATTTT | CARQAGVGTDTQYF
TRBJ2-2 | NA | TRBV11-2 | NA | TGTGCCAGCAGCCCCAGGGTGGGGGGGCGGCCCGGGGAGCTGTTTTTT | CASSPRVGGRPGELFF
TRBJ1-5 | TRBD1 | TRBV5-1 | NA | TGCGCCAGCAGCTTAGGACAGGGCGATCAGCCCCAGCATTTT | CASSLGQGDQPQHF
TRBJ2-3 | NA | TRBV16 | NA | TGTGCCAGCAGCCGTTTACCCCAGGATACGCAGTATTTT | CASSRLPQDTQYF
TRBJ1-2 | NA | TRBV3-1/TRBV3-2 | NA | TGTGCCAGCAGCCAAAGGTCGGCAGGGCATCGCTATGGCTACACCTTC | CASSQRSAGHRYGYTF
TRBJ2-1 | NA | TRBV4-2 | NA | TGTGCCAGCAGCCAAGTTGGGCAGGGGGGTTTCTATGAGCAGTTCTTC | CASSQVGQGGFYEQFF
TRBJ1-5 | TRBD1 | TRBV6-5 | NA | TGTGCCAGCAGAAGAACAGGGGATCAGCCCCAGCATTTT | CASRRTGDQPQHF
TRBJ2-1 | TRBD2 | TRBV27 | few | TGTGCCAGCAGTTCTCTAGCGGGGTTTCGGAATGAGCAGTTCTTC | CASSSLAGFRNEQFF
TRBJ1-2 | TRBD1 | TRBV7-2 | once | TGTGCCAGCAGCTTAAGCCCCACCGGGACAGGGGCTGGCTACACCTTC | CASSLSPTGTGAGYTF
TRBJ1-4 | NA | TRBV19 | NA | TGTGCCAGTAGTATGAGCACCCCCCGGGAAAAACTGTTTTTT | CASSMSTPREKLFF
TRBJ1-2 | NA | TRBV25-1 | medium-sized | TGTGCCAGCATGTACCCGGACTTCTATGGCTACACCTTC | CASMYPDFYGYTF
TRBJ1-1 | NA | TRBV5-5 | NA | TGTGCCAGCAGCTTGGATGGGGGCGATCGAAATGAAGCTTTCTTT | CASSLDGGDRNEAFF
TRBJ2-6 | NA | TRBV28 | NA | TGTGCCAGCAATAACGGGATGCCTCTCTCTGGGGCCAACGTCCTGACTTTC | CASNNGMPLSGANVLTF
TRBJ2-3 | NA | TRBV28 | NA | TGTGCCAGTGACGAGGGGGGGGCCACAGATACGCAGTATTTT | CASDEGGATDTQYF
TRBJ1-5 | NA | TRBV7-9 | NA | TGTGCCAGCAGCTTGGGAACAGGAAAAAGCAATCAGCCCCAGCATTTT | CASSLGTGKSNQPQHF
TRBJ1-1 | NA | TRBV10-3 | NA | TGTGCCATCAGTGAGTCGGCTCAGTACACTGAAGCTTTCTTT | CAISESAQYTEAFF
TRBJ2-5 | NA | TRBV5-1 | NA | TGCGCCAGCAGCCTAGGGGGGGCAGAGACCCAGTACTTC | CASSLGGAETQYF
TRBJ2-5 | NA | TRBV4-1 | NA | TGCGCCAGCAGCCAAGATCACTTCACCGTGGTGACCCAGTACTTC | CASSQDHFTVVTQYF
TRBJ1-2 | NA | TRBV29-1 | few | TGCAGCGTTGAGGGGGGGGACCTAAGAGGCTACACCTTC | CSVEGGDLRGYTF
TRBJ1-5 | TRBD1 | TRBV30 | NA | TGTGCCTGGAGTAGGGACAGCCCAGACTTCAATCAGCCCCAGCATTTT | CAWSRDSPDFNQPQHF
TRBJ2-3 | TRBD2 | TRBV7-3 | NA | TGTGCCAGCAGCAAAGGTCTAGCGGGGCTCACAGATACGCAGTATTTT | CASSKGLAGLTDTQYF
TRBJ1-2 | TRBD1 | TRBV28 | NA | TGTGCCAGCAGTCACAACCAGGGGGATAACTATGGCTACACCTTC | CASSHNQGDNYGYTF
TRBJ1-4 | NA | TRBV10-3 | NA | TGTGCCATCGGGGGCGAGGCTAATGAAAAACTGTTTTTT | CAIGGEANEKLFF
TRBJ2-1 | NA | TRBV28 | NA | TGTGCCAGCAACCCTGACGGACTTCCGTCAAGCTCCTACAATGAGCAGTTCTTC | CASNPDGLPSSSYNEQFF
TRBJ1-1 | NA | TRBV5-1 | NA | TGCGCCAGCGCTCCCCGGGAAATGAACACTGAAGCTTTCTTT | CASAPREMNTEAFF
TRBJ1-2 | NA | TRBV4-2 | NA | TGTGCCAGCAGCCAACCAGGTGGCGGGGGGACCCCCTATGGCTACACCTTC | CASSQPGGGGTPYGYTF
TRBJ1-5 | NA | TRBV11-2 | few | TGTGCCAGCAGCACGGGGGGGTGGGAGCCCCAGCATTTT | CASSTGGWEPQHF
TRBJ2-7 | NA | TRBV3-1/TRBV3-2 | NA | TGTGCCAGCAGCCGTCGACAGGTGGGGGCCATCGAGCAGTACTTC | CASSRRQVGAIEQYF
TRBJ1-4 | NA | TRBV9 | NA | TGTGCCAGCAGCGCCTCAGGGGATCCGAGTGAAAAACTGTTTTTT | CASSASGDPSEKLFF
TRBJ2-2 | TRBD2 | TRBV10-1 | NA | TGCGCCAGCAATACGGGGCTAGCGGGAGCCGGGGAGCTGTTTTTT | CASNTGLAGAGELFF